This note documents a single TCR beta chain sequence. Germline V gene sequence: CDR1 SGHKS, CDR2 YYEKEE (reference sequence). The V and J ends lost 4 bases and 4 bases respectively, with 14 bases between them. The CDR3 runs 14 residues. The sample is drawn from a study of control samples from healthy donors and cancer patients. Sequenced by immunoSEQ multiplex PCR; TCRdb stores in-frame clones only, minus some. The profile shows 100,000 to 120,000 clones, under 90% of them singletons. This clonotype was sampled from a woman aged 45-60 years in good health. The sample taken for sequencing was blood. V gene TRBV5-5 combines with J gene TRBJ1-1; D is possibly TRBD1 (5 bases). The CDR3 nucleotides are TGTGCCAGCAGCGCCGGGGGGTTGGGCACTGAAGCTTTCTTT. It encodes CASSAGGLGTEAFF.